This T cell receptor (beta chain) originates from a study of blood T cells in healthy people across ages (dated by TCRdb to the mid-2010s). Background on the whole study: In model experiments, template switching captured roughly one uniquely barcoded TCR beta cDNA molecule for every two T cells. Age-related changes in TCR beta repertoire diversity were measured in the study by deep sequencing normalized with unique cDNA molecular identifiers. Donors were grouped into four age groups: young (average 16 years), middle-aged (about 40), aged (around 66) and long-lived (just over 80). Two additional independent replicas of 1 million unique cDNA reads from the same blood draw were analyzed for two donors (one aged 18 to 30 and one aged 80 or older).

With regard to this clonotype: Its antigen is not yet known. No base-level quality is on record; no much larger clone is a single base apart.

Donors were approximately 42 systemically healthy Caucasian individuals from Russia aged 6 to 90 years. Each donor gave 8.5 to 10 milliliters of peripheral blood, collected into EDTA-treated Vacutainer tubes. Ficoll-Paque density-gradient centrifugation was used to isolate PBMCs, with at least 7 million per sample. Total RNA, at least 5.5 micrograms per sample, was extracted from PBMCs with Trizol reagent. For every donor, flow cytometry on a PBMC aliquot measured the percentage of naive CD45RAhigh/CD27high T cells. Paper-wide results and their limitations: As age increased, observed TCR beta diversity per million T cells dropped in a roughly linear way, and a significant reduction was already evident by age 40. Because the CMV infection status of the donors was unknown, age-related changes in expanded clonotypes may potentially have been confounded. Since profiling was done on bulk unsorted PBMCs, naive and antigen-experienced compartments could not be conclusively compared. Estimates of total diversity based on one million sequenced T cells were considered lower bounds and underestimates. Observed TCR beta diversity correlated strongly with the percentage of naive T cells measured by flow cytometry. Compared with the aged group, the long-lived group had more naive CD4+ T cells, fewer expanded clones and increased TCR diversity, a pattern suggesting age selection.

The receptor library was made with 5' RACE. Sequencing used an Illumina HiSeq 2500. A second PCR of about 6 to 11 cycles was performed with a sample-barcoded 5' primer and a J-beta primer mix. A template-switch 5' adaptor carrying 12 random nucleotides introduced a unique molecular identifier onto each TCR beta cDNA molecule. Each sample yielded at least 3 million CDR3-containing paired-end reads. The Mint cDNA synthesis kit, primed by a TRBC-specific oligonucleotide, was used to synthesize first-strand cDNA from all RNA. All cDNA was treated with uracil-DNA glycosylase and then went through a first 18-cycle PCR with the universal primers M1SS and BC2_uni_R. Per the authors' processing: For normalization, 1 million high-quality reads, each with a distinct molecular identifier, were randomly selected from each sample. Reads sharing molecular identifiers were discarded rather than binned into consensus sequences. CDR3 identification, clonotype clustering and error correction used MiTCR with a Q25 quality threshold and the strictest error-elimination algorithm. A nonparametric unseen species model using Euler transformation provided a lower-bound estimate of total TCR beta diversity. In TCRdb, the public reads were trimmed at Q25 with fastp and aligned with MiXCR, with productive beta chains retained. Records with the same CDR3 protein are collapsed into one entry carrying the most frequent genes and DNA. TCRdb's processing, not the authors', yielded these V and J calls. The sample table shows more than 450,000 distinct CDR3 sequences, and about 25% are seen once. The ten largest account for over 3.5% of the sample.

The CDR1 and CDR2 encoded by the germline V gene are SGHRS and YFSETQ. The CDR3 sequence holds 15 residues, the cysteine and phenylalanine included. Only the CDR3 region is kept as DNA, spanning 45 bases read in frame from base 1. Relative to germline, V is missing 4 bases and J is missing 4 bases, with 10 bases of the junction outside any gene match. This sample also belongs to another study, concerning T cells of mothers and their children. As the second publication notes: Nine systemically healthy Caucasian individuals served as donors, namely three mothers together with their six children. cDNA synthesis consumed the entire amount of extracted RNA, loaded at roughly 1.5 ug RNA in each 15 ul reaction. In the second PCR, the M1S primer introduced both the sample barcodes and 2-4 random nucleotides. Over 8 million TCR beta CDR3 reads came from each mother, compared with about 3 million reads from each child. Thymic selection shapes the output of TCR recombination in a similar way in related and unrelated pairs, and inherited differences have a minor effect. Normalized repertoire overlap was always found to be slightly, but never significantly, higher in related mother-child pairs than in unrelated mother-child pairs. No persistent microchimeric T cell clones were detected, at a sensitivity of 90 to 100 clones per million clonotypes. To look for features that set related mother-child pairs apart from unrelated individuals, the researchers ran deep NGS to compare the TCR beta repertoires of mothers and children. The mean age was 40 +/- 4 years for the mothers and around 10 +/- 4 years for the children. After adapters were ligated using NEBNext reagents, the libraries underwent 100+100 nt paired-end sequencing on an Illumina HiSeq 2000. To prevent cross-contamination, the mother and child libraries were prepared a month apart and were sequenced in separate runs. For each donor, between roughly 450,000 and 2,100,000 distinct TCR beta clonotypes were identified. Naive TCR beta clonotypes were estimated from low-frequency clonotypes matched to each donor's FACS-determined naive share, without sorting.

Sequences were obtained from blood. The V and J genes are TRBV5-1 and TRBJ2-7; the central 8 bases match TRBD1. The receptor was derived from a boy under 10 years old in good health. The CDR3 protein sequence reads: CASSPTSTGVYEQYF. The bases are TGCGCCAGCAGCCCGACGTCGACAGGGGTGTACGAGCAGTACTTC.